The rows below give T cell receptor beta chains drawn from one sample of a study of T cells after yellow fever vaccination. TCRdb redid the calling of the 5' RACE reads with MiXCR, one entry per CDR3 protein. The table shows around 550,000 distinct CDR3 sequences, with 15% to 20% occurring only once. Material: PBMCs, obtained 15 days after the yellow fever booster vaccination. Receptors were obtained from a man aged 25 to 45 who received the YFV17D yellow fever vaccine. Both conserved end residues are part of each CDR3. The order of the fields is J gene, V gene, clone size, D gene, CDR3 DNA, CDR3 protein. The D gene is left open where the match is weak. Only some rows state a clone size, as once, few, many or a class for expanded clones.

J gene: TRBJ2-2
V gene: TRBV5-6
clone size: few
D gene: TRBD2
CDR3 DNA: TGTGCCAGCAGACCGGGACTAGCGGAGTACACCGGGGAGCTGTTTTTT
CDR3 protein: CASRPGLAEYTGELFF

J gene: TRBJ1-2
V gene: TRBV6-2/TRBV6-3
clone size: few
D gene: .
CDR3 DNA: TGTGCCAGCAGTCCCGAGGGGGTGATCTATGGCTACACCTTC
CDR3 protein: CASSPEGVIYGYTF

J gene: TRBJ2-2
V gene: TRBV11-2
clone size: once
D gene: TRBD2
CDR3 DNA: TGTGCCAGCAGCCCCAGACTAGCGGGGACCCCAGGCGGGGAGCTGTTTTTT
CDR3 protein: CASSPRLAGTPGGELFF

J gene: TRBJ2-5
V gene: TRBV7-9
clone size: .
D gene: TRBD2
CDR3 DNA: TGTGCCAGCAGCTCACCGACTAGCACCCAAGAGACCCAGTACTTC
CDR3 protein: CASSSPTSTQETQYF

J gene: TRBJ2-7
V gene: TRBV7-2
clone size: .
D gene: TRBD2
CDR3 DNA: TGTGCCAGCAGCCTGGAAGGGACTAGCGGGACCTACGAGCAGTACTTC
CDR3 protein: CASSLEGTSGTYEQYF

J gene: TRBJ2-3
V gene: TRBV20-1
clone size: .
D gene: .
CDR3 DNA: TGCTGTGCTAGAGATATGGCGAGGGAGTGGGGAGGTACGCAGTATTTT
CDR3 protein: CCARDMAREWGGTQYF

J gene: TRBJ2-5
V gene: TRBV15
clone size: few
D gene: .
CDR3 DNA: TGTGCCACCAGCCCCGGGACTCGTCAGGAGACCCAGTACTTC
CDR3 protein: CATSPGTRQETQYF

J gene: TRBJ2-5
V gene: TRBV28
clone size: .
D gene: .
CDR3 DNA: TGTGCCAGCAGTTCAATCGGTCAGGTCCAAGAGACCCAGTACTTC
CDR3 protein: CASSSIGQVQETQYF

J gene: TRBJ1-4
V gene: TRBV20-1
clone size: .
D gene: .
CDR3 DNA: TGCAGTGCTAGTGACGGTCAGATTAATGAAAAACTGTTTTTT
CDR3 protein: CSASDGQINEKLFF

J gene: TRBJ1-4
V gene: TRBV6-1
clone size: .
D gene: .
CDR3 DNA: TGTGCCAGCAGACGGGACAATGGTGAAAAACTGTTTTTT
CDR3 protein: CASRRDNGEKLFF

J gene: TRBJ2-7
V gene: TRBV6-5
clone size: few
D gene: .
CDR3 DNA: TGTGCCAGCAGTTACTCGTATAACGGGAAGACCTACGAGCAGTACTTC
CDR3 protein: CASSYSYNGKTYEQYF

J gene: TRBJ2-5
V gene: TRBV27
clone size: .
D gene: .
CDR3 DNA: TGTGCCAGCAGTTTATCGGTCAGGACTCAAGAGACCCAGTACTTC
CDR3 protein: CASSLSVRTQETQYF

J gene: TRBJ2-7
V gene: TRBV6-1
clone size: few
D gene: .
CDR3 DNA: TGTGGCATGGGGGCGGGCCCTGTAAGTAACGAGCAGTACTTC
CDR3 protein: CGMGAGPVSNEQYF

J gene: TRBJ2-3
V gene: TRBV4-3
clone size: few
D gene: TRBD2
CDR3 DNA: TGCGCCAGCAGCCAAAAACTAGCGGGAGTAGAGACAGATACGCAGTATTTT
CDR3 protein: CASSQKLAGVETDTQYF

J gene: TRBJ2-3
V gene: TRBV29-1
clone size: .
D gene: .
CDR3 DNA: TGCAGCGTTGAAGCGAGGGCGTCTAGCACAGATACGCAGTATTTT
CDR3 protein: CSVEARASSTDTQYF

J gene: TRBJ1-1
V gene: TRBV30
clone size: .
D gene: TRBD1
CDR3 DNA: TGTGCCTGGAGACAGGGGCAAAACACTGAAGCTTTCTTT
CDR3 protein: CAWRQGQNTEAFF

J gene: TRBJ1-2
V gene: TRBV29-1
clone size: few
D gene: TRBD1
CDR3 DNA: TGCAGCGGTGAAAACGACAGGGAGCCCTATGGCTACACCTTC
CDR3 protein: CSGENDREPYGYTF

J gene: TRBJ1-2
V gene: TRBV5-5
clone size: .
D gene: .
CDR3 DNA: TGTGCCAGCAGCATCGACCCACTGGAGAACTATGGCTACACCTTC
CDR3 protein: CASSIDPLENYGYTF

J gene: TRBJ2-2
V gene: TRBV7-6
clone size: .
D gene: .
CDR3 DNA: TGTGCCAGCAGCGACGATGACTTATCCTCTACCGGGGAGCTGTTTTTT
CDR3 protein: CASSDDDLSSTGELFF

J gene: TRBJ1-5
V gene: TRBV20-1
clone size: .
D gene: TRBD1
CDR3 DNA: TGCAGTGCTACAGTCTGGGACAGCAATAGCAATCAGCCCCAGCATTTT
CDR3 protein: CSATVWDSNSNQPQHF

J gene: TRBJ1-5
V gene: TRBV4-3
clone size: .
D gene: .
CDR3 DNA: TGCGCCAGCAGCCAAGTGTTGGCAGGGCATCAGCCCCAGCATTTT
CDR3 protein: CASSQVLAGHQPQHF

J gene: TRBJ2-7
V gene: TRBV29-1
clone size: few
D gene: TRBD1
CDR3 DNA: TGCAGCGTTGAGAAAGACAGGGACGAGCAGTACTTC
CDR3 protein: CSVEKDRDEQYF

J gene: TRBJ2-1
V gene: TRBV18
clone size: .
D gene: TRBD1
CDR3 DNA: TGTGCCAGCTCACCACGGACAGGTTCCCAGGGGGAGCAGTTCTTC
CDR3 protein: CASSPRTGSQGEQFF

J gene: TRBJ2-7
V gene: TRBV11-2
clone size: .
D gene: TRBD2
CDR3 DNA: TGTGCCAGCAGCAACCGGACTAGCGGGAGGCGGAGCTCCTACGAGCAGTACTTC
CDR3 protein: CASSNRTSGRRSSYEQYF

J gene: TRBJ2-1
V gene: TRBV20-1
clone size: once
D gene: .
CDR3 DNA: TGCAGTGCTGACGTGGGTGGGAATGAGCAGTTCTTC
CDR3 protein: CSADVGGNEQFF

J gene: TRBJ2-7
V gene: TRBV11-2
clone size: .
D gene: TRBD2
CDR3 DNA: TGTGCCAGCAGCTCCGTTAGCGGGAGTTCCCCCTACGAGCAGTACTTC
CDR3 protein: CASSSVSGSSPYEQYF

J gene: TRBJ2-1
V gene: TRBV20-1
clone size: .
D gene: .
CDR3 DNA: TGCAGTGCTAGAGATCTGACAAGAGCCTACAATGAGCAGTTCTTC
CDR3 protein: CSARDLTRAYNEQFF

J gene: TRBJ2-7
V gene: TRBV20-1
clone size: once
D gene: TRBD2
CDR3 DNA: TGCAGTGCCAGCCCCGGGACTAGAGACGAGCAGTACTTC
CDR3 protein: CSASPGTRDEQYF

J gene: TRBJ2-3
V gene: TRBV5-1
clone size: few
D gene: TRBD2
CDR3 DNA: TGCGCCAGCGCCCTAGGTTTTAGCGGGAGGAGCACAGATACGCAGTATTTT
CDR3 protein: CASALGFSGRSTDTQYF